The 3 T cell receptor beta chains below all came from one sample that was sequenced in a study of cytomegalovirus exposure and HLA in healthy donors. The PCR used 60 Vbeta and 13 Jbeta primers. Using immunoSEQ multiplex PCR, the repertoire was profiled, and TCRdb retains in-frame clones only, with some absent. In the table there are some 190,000 clones, over 60% of which are singletons. The sample taken for sequencing was PBMCs. These receptors came from a man aged 18 to 35 in good health and CMV-seronegative.

The chain is built from TRBV11-2 and TRBJ2-1; 9 bases align to TRBD2. Losses at the gene ends were 2 bases for V and 4 bases for J; bases not matched to a gene: 9. This CDR3 has 17 amino acids. The germline gives CDR1 SGHAT, CDR2 FQNNGV. For the CDR3, the DNA is TGTGCCAGCAGCTTATCTTCCGGGCGGGGGGGTTACAATGAGCAGTTCTTC. This sequence encodes CASSLSSGRGGYNEQFF. Full variable domain (rest looked up from reference TRBV11-2 and TRBJ2-1): EAGVAQSPRYKIIEKRQSVAFWCNPISGHATLYWYQQILGQGPKLLIQFQNNGVVDDSQLPKDRFSAERLKGVDSTLKIQPAKLEDSAVYLCASSLSSGRGGYNEQFFGPGTRLTVL.

This rearrangement joins TRBV7-2 to TRBJ1-6, with a tentative D call TRBD1 (6 bases). Trimming cost V 4 bases and J 14 bases, with 15 bases left between them. The germline CDR1 and CDR2 sequences are SGHTA and FQGNSA. This CDR3 region has 13 residues. CDR3 sequence: CASSWDTDRALHF. In nucleotides, the CDR3 is TGTGCCAGCAGCTGGGACACCGATAGGGCCCTCCACTTT.

The DNA of the CDR3 is TGTGCCAGCAGCTTAGGGTCTACGACCTACGAGCAGTACTTC. It codes for CASSLGSTTYEQYF. The chain links TRBV7-8 to TRBJ2-7; D remains ambiguous. Germline CDR1 SGHVS, CDR2 FQNEAQ. Trimming removed 1 base from V and 2 bases from J, with 9 bases in between. The CDR3 is 14 residues long.